The 23 T cell receptor beta chains presented below share a single source sample, sequenced in a study of blood T cell repertoires in COVID-19. The assay was immunoSEQ multiplex PCR, and TCRdb's table has in-frame clones only and misses some. Altogether roughly 210,000 clones are present, approximately 80% being singletons, with the ten largest covering over 9.5%. The sequenced material came from peripheral blood. Receptors were obtained from a woman older than 75 with COVID-19, enrolled during active disease.

The chain employs TRBV6-5 and TRBJ2-7; the match to TRBD1 covers 10 bases. There are 15 residues in the CDR3. Germline-derived CDR1 and CDR2 are MNHEY and SVGAGI. Germline trimming cut 5 bases from V and 7 bases from J; bases unmatched to any gene: 11. The CDR3 region has the DNA TGTGCCAGCAGTCCACGGGACAGGGGATCTGGTGAGCAGTACGTC. Its protein product is CASSPRDRGSGEQYV.

The chain recombines TRBV3-1 (or the pseudogene TRBV3-2) with TRBJ2-1, with 11 nucleotides matching TRBD2. Germline V lookup: CDR1 LGHDT, CDR2 YNNKEL (reference sequence). CDR3 size: 16 residues. With V trimmed by 1 base and J by 9 bases, 8 bases remained unmatched. In nucleotides, the CDR3 is TGTGCCAGCAGCCAAGCAGGATTAGCGGGGGGGGCTGAGCAGTTCTTC. This gives the protein CASSQAGLAGGAEQFF.

The chain links TRBV19 to TRBJ2-3; TRBD1 is a possible D gene (6 bases). V lost 3 bases, J lost 3 bases, and 10 bases lay in between. Germline CDR1 reads LNHDA; CDR2 reads SQIVND (reference sequence). This CDR3 comprises 14 residues. In nucleotides, the CDR3 is TGTGCCAGTAGTATGGGGGCTGGGACAGATACGCAGTATTTT. This codes for CASSMGAGTDTQYF.

V and J are TRBV7-9 and TRBJ2-1; D unresolved. V was clipped by 2 bases and J by 10 bases, with 15 bases between them. Germline loops: CDR1 SEHNR, CDR2 FQNEAQ (reference sequence). The CDR3 runs to 14 residues. The CDR3 loop reads CASSLLLDNLEQFF. As DNA, the CDR3 is TGTGCCAGCAGCTTACTCTTAGATAACTTGGAGCAGTTCTTC.

The chain combines TRBV7-2 with TRBJ2-5; no clear D. The CDR3 is 15 amino acids. Trimming removed 1 base at V and 7 bases at J, with 16 bases between. CDR1 SGHTA and CDR2 FQGNSA come from the germline V gene. CDR3 sequence (DNA): TGTGCCAGCAGCTTAGTAGAGTCTATATCAGGGACCCAGTACTTC. Amino acid sequence: CASSLVESISGTQYF.

This clone was picked up a small number of times. The chain links TRBV7-2 to TRBJ2-7; 10 nucleotides line up with TRBD1. In germline, CDR1 is SGHTA, CDR2 FQGNSA. This CDR3 has 14 amino acids. Trimming at V came to 4 bases and at J to 2 bases, leaving 2 bases not matched to a gene. CDR3 amino acids: CASSSGQGAYEQYF. CDR3 bases: TGTGCCAGCAGCTCAGGACAGGGGGCCTACGAGCAGTACTTC. The entire variable domain, with the rest obtained from reference TRBV7-2 and TRBJ2-7, is as follows: GAGVSQSPSNKVTEKGKDVELRCDPISGHTALYWYRQSLGQGLEFLIYFQGNSAPDKSGLPSDRFSAERTGGSVSTLTIQRTQQEDSAVYLCASSSGQGAYEQYFGPGTRLTVT.

This sequence joins TRBV7-2 and TRBJ1-5, with D perhaps matching TRBD1 (5 bases). V lost 1 base, J lost 5 bases, and 9 bases lay in between. The CDR3 extends over 14 amino acids. From germline, CDR1 is SGHTA and CDR2 FQGNSA. The DNA for the CDR3 is TGTGCCAGCAGCTTAGGGGGCGTTGATCAGCCCCAGCATTTT. Translation gives CASSLGGVDQPQHF. Based on the CDR3 plus reference TRBV7-2 and TRBJ1-5, the full variable domain is GAGVSQSPSNKVTEKGKDVELRCDPISGHTALYWYRQSLGQGLEFLIYFQGNSAPDKSGLPSDRFSAERTGGSVSTLTIQRTQQEDSAVYLCASSLGGVDQPQHFGDGTRLSIL.

The gene calls are TRBV5-1 and TRBJ2-5; D remains ambiguous. V was trimmed by 5 bases and J by 4 bases, leaving 6 bases between them. The V gene's germline CDR1 is SGHRS and CDR2 YFSETQ. This CDR3 has 11 amino acids. The CDR3 is CASRSVETQYF. CDR3 DNA: TGCGCCAGCAGGTCGGTAGAGACCCAGTACTTC.

This clone showed up just a few times. The rearrangement uses TRBV19 and TRBJ1-1; 9 bases agree with TRBD1. The CDR3 is made up of 16 amino acids. CDR1 and CDR2 (germline): LNHDA, SQIVND (reference sequence). After removal of 1 base from V and 1 base from J, the junction contained 4 bases not matched to a gene. CDR3 protein: CASSIVGGQGNTEAFF. The CDR3 DNA is TGTGCCAGTAGTATAGTGGGGGGACAGGGGAACACTGAAGCTTTCTTT.

CDR3 protein: CASTYEQYV. DNA for the CDR3: TGTGCCAGCACATACGAGCAGTACGTC. The chain carries TRBV21-1 and TRBJ2-7; the table's D call TRBD1 went unverified against the DNA. TRBV21-1 corresponds to a pseudogene. The CDR3 has 9 residues.

The rearrangement links TRBV10-3 to TRBJ2-2; possible D gene TRBD1, 5 bases. Germline-derived CDR1 and CDR2 are ENHRY and SYGVKD. This CDR3 has 14 amino acids. V dropped 5 bases and J dropped 3 bases, with 10 bases sitting between them. CDR3 residues: CAISKIQDTGELFF. The CDR3 DNA sequence: TGTGCCATCAGTAAAATACAGGACACCGGGGAGCTGTTTTTT.

Only one count was recorded for this clone. This chain joins TRBV19 and TRBJ1-6, with 7 bases fitting TRBD1. There are 14 residues in the CDR3. The V gene end was trimmed by 10 bases and the J gene end by 7 bases; junction bases not matched to a gene: 10. Germline V lookup: CDR1 LNHDA, CDR2 SQIVND (reference sequence). CDR3 DNA: TGTGCCAAAGGCGCAGGGGGATCGAATTCACCCCTCCACTTT. Protein product: CAKGAGGSNSPLHF.

This sequence joins TRBV10-3 and TRBJ1-5; 9 bases match TRBD1. The CDR3 is 13 residues long. The V gene's germline CDR1 is ENHRY and CDR2 SYGVKD. V trimming: 9 bases; J trimming: 10 bases; junction bases outside the gene matches: 10. The CDR3 nucleotides are TGTGCCATGGGGACAGGGAGGGGGAGACCCCAGCATTTT. It yields the protein CAMGTGRGRPQHF.

The chain employs TRBV5-4 and TRBJ2-1, with D unclear. V lost 4 bases to trimming and J lost 5 bases, with 16 bases between them. The CDR3 is 15 amino acids. Germline values: CDR1 SGHNT, CDR2 YYREEE (reference sequence). The CDR3 loop reads CASSPPRQINNEQFF. The CDR3 DNA is TGTGCCAGCAGCCCTCCCCGCCAGATAAACAATGAGCAGTTCTTC.

This clone was recorded once. The chain joins TRBV29-1 to TRBJ2-3; TRBD1 agrees at 12 bases. After removal of 2 bases from V and 4 bases from J, the junction contained 4 bases not matched to a gene. CDR3 length: 15 amino acids. Germline CDR1 reads SQVTM; CDR2 reads ANQGSEA. The CDR3 loop is CSVESGTGGPDTQYF. The CDR3 DNA reads as TGCAGCGTTGAAAGTGGGACAGGGGGCCCAGATACGCAGTATTTT.

Of note for this clone: At one boundary the junction diverges from the germline segment, which might be a read error. The V and J genes are TRBV6-2 or TRBV6-3 and TRBJ2-3, with D possibly TRBD2 on 5 matching bases. The CDR3 consists of 13 residues. Germline V lookup: CDR1 MNHEY, CDR2 SVGEGT. The CDR3 is CASSYGGLGTQYF. The DNA of the CDR3 is TGCGCCAGCAGTTACGGCGGGCTGGGTACGCAGTATTTT.

J is TRBJ1-1 and V is TRBV18; 8 nucleotides agree with TRBD1. V lost 5 bases, J lost 2 bases, and 7 bases stayed unmatched. Germline V CDR1 and CDR2: KGHSH, LQKENI. CDR3 length: 15 amino acids. The CDR3 coding sequence is TGTGCCAGCTCATCCGAGACAGGGGTCAACACTGAAGCTTTCTTT. This translates into CASSSETGVNTEAFF.

This chain links TRBV5-1 with TRBJ1-2; D is unresolved. The V end was cut by 4 bases, the J end by 4 bases, with 17 bases between. The CDR3 sequence is 15 residues long. The germline CDR1 and CDR2 sequences are SGHRS and YFSETQ. The CDR3 nucleotides are TGCGCCAGCAGCCCCGGCGGAACGCCGACCTATGGCTACACCTTC. It specifies CASSPGGTPTYGYTF.

This clone was recorded only once. The V and J genes are TRBV2 and TRBJ1-3; the D is unclear. The germline V and J ends were trimmed by 5 bases and 0 bases, with 14 bases remaining between them. Germline loops: CDR1 SNHLY, CDR2 FYNNEI. The CDR3 loop spans 16 amino acids. The CDR3 coding sequence is TGTGCCAGCAGTCAAATGGACGGGAGCTCTGGAAACACCATATATTTT. As protein: CASSQMDGSSGNTIYF. Based on the CDR3 plus reference TRBV2 and TRBJ1-3, the full variable domain is EPEVTQTPSHQVTQMGQEVILRCVPISNHLYFYWYRQILGQKVEFLVSFYNNEISEKSEIFDDQFSVERPDGSNFTLKIRSTKLEDSAMYFCASSQMDGSSGNTIYFGEGSWLTVV.

The V call is TRBV3-1 (or the pseudogene TRBV3-2), the J call TRBJ2-7; weak D call: TRBD1 (5 bases). Per germline, CDR1 LGHDT and CDR2 YNNKEL (reference sequence). V lost 8 bases and J 2 bases, leaving 13 bases between the germline ends. The length of the CDR3 is 13 residues. The CDR3: CASGGQGTYEQYF. The CDR3 DNA reads as TGTGCCAGCGGTGGGCAGGGAACCTACGAGCAGTACTTC.

The J gene is TRBJ2-5, the V gene TRBV24-1, with D perhaps TRBD2 (5 bases). The CDR3 spans 15 residues. Germline V lookup: CDR1 KGHDR, CDR2 SFDVKD. With 5 bases removed from V and 1 base from J, the gap between germline ends came to 13 bases. The DNA for the CDR3 is TGTGCCACCAGTGCCCCACTAGGACCCCAAGAGACCCAGTACTTC. Encoded protein: CATSAPLGPQETQYF.

The genes are TRBV18 and TRBJ1-1; no clear D gene. CDR3 length equals 13 residues. From germline, CDR1 is KGHSH and CDR2 LQKENI. Trimming took off 3 bases at V and 3 bases at J, with 8 bases between the two ends. The CDR3 sequence: CASSPALDTEAFF. The CDR3 coding sequence is TGTGCCAGCTCACCCGCACTGGACACTGAAGCTTTCTTT.

This clone has a handful of counts. The chain couples TRBV6-5 to TRBJ1-2, with 7 bases fitting TRBD1. The CDR3 has 15 amino acids. Germline values: CDR1 MNHEY, CDR2 SVGAGI. The V gene end was trimmed by 4 bases and the J gene end by 6 bases; junction bases not matched to a gene: 11. The CDR3 loop reads CASSFRTGSTDGYTF. CDR3 DNA sequence: TGTGCCAGCAGTTTCCGGACAGGATCTACGGATGGCTACACCTTC.